Presented here are 20 T cell receptor beta chains from one specimen sequenced in a study of T cell responses to AZD1222 COVID-19 vaccine. Measured with immunoSEQ multiplex PCR; TCRdb has only the in-frame clones, and not every one. Of around 130,000 clones detected, approximately 91% appear once; the ten largest clones hold over 5%. Material: peripheral blood, obtained 28 days after the second AZD1222 dose. The source of these receptors is an adult who received the AZD1222 COVID-19 vaccine.

The V call is TRBV28, the J call TRBJ2-1; possible D gene TRBD2, 6 bases. CDR1 is MDHEN, CDR2 SYDVKM, per germline. The ends were cut back, 9 bases at V and 0 bases at J, with 9 bases in the middle. The CDR3 is 13 amino acids. For the CDR3, the DNA is TGTGCCAGTGGAGGGCCCTCCTACAATGAGCAGTTCTTC. It specifies CASGGPSYNEQFF.

This sequence joins TRBV7-9 and TRBJ2-2; D unresolved. Germline V CDR1 and CDR2: SEHNR, FQNEAQ (reference sequence). The CDR3 is 14 amino acids. V dropped 1 base and J dropped 5 bases, with 8 bases sitting between them. CDR3 DNA: TGTGCCAGCAGCTTAGTTGCACAAACCGGGGAGCTGTTTTTT. This gives the protein CASSLVAQTGELFF. The whole variable domain, remainder taken from reference TRBV7-9 and TRBJ2-2, is DTGVSQNPRHKITKRGQNVTFRCDPISEHNRLYWYRQTLGQGPEFLTYFQNEAQLEKSRLLSDRFSAERPKGSFSTLEIQRTEQGDSAMYLCASSLVAQTGELFFGEGSRLTVL.

This clone was found once. The chain recombines TRBV10-2 with TRBJ2-1; 11 nucleotides agree with TRBD2. This CDR3 is 14 amino acids long. Per the germline V gene, CDR1 is WSHSY and CDR2 is SAAADI. Trimming removed 6 bases from V and 5 bases from J; junction bases left unmatched: 3. The CDR3 coding sequence is TGCGCCAGCAGAACTAGCGGGGGACACAATGAGCAGTTCTTC. Amino acids: CASRTSGGHNEQFF.

The chain is built from TRBV11-2 and TRBJ1-1; D call uncertain. Germline V lookup: CDR1 SGHAT, CDR2 FQNNGV. With 7 bases removed from V and 1 base from J, the gap between germline ends came to 19 bases. The CDR3 consists of 16 residues. CDR3 nucleotides: TGTGCCAGCAAGCTGCAGCCCGCCACCCCGAACACTGAAGCTTTCTTT. Translated: CASKLQPATPNTEAFF.

CDR3 amino acids: CASSLGRGSDTEAFF. CDR3 DNA: TGCGCCAGCAGCTTGGGCAGGGGGTCTGACACTGAAGCTTTCTTT. The rearrangement joins TRBV5-1 to TRBJ1-1; 7 nucleotides agree with TRBD1. The CDR3 covers 15 residues. Germline-derived CDR1 and CDR2 are SGHRS and YFSETQ. V lost 0 bases, J lost 3 bases, and 5 bases stayed unmatched.

The V and J genes are TRBV6-5 and TRBJ2-7; 7 bases fit TRBD2. The germline CDR1 and CDR2 sequences are MNHEY and SVGAGI. V shed 0 bases, J shed 7 bases, and the junction held 9 bases outside the gene matches. This CDR3 has 15 amino acids. CDR3 amino acids: CASSYSGGEGREQYF. CDR3 in DNA: TGTGCCAGCAGTTACTCTGGCGGGGAGGGTAGAGAGCAGTACTTC.

The gene calls are TRBV18 and TRBJ2-7; a possible D gene is TRBD1 (6 bases). Germline loops: CDR1 KGHSH, CDR2 LQKENI. V dropped 3 bases and J dropped 5 bases, with 14 bases sitting between them. The CDR3 is made up of 14 amino acids. CDR3 DNA: TGTGCCAGCTCACCTACCTACAGGGAAAACGAGCAGTACTTC. Amino acid sequence: CASSPTYRENEQYF.

This chain uses TRBV7-8 with TRBJ2-7; TRBD2 matches 11 bases. CDR1 is SGHVS and CDR2 is FQNEAQ in the germline V gene. V shed 3 bases and J 3 bases; nucleotides not matched to a gene: 7. This CDR3 is 16 amino acids long. The CDR3 nucleotides read TGTGCCAGCAGCTTTCCGACTAGCGGGGTTTTCTACGAGCAGTACTTC. Translation gives CASSFPTSGVFYEQYF.

The genes are TRBV19 and TRBJ2-1; 10 positions agree with TRBD1. The germline V gene has CDR1 LNHDA and CDR2 SQIVND (reference sequence). CDR3 size: 15 residues. V shed 6 bases, J shed 7 bases, and the junction held 9 bases outside the gene matches. CDR3 DNA: TGTGCCAGTAGCCGATCCCCGGACAGGGGGAATGAGCAGTTCTTC. As protein: CASSRSPDRGNEQFF.

This clone was detected once. The chain links TRBV5-1 to TRBJ2-3; the D is unclear. This CDR3 has 15 amino acids. Trimming removed 0 bases at V and 7 bases at J, with 15 bases between. CDR1 is SGHRS, CDR2 YFSETQ, per germline. CDR3 sequence reads: CASSLAGVRYNTQYF. In DNA form, the CDR3 reads TGCGCCAGCAGCTTGGCGGGCGTGCGGTATAATACGCAGTATTTT.

This chain's CDR3 is CATSRDPRQGSYEQYF. As DNA, the CDR3 is TGTGCCACCAGCAGAGATCCGAGACAGGGGTCCTACGAGCAGTACTTC. The chain uses TRBV15 and TRBJ2-7; 8 bases are shared with TRBD1. CDR1 is LNHNV and CDR2 is YYDKDF in the germline V gene (reference sequence). V gave up 0 bases and J gave up 1 base; unmatched junction bases: 5. This CDR3 is built from 16 residues.

J is TRBJ2-5 and V is TRBV11-2; D remains unclear. Between the trimmed V and J ends, which lost 0 bases and 5 bases, there was a span of 13 bases. The CDR3 consists of 15 residues. Germline V CDR1 and CDR2: SGHAT, FQNNGV. CDR3 sequence: CASSLDPHMGETQYF. The CDR3, as DNA: TGTGCCAGCAGCTTAGATCCTCATATGGGGGAGACCCAGTACTTC.

The chain couples TRBV29-1 to TRBJ2-7; 9 nucleotides align to TRBD2. The CDR3 extends over 15 amino acids. From germline, CDR1 is SQVTM and CDR2 ANQGSEA. Trimming at V came to 4 bases and at J to 0 bases, leaving 7 bases not matched to a gene. Here the CDR3 DNA reads TGCAGCGTTGGCCCCACTAGCGGGCACTCCTACGAGCAGTACTTC. It encodes CSVGPTSGHSYEQYF.

The rearrangement uses TRBV10-3 and TRBJ2-7; 13 nucleotides match TRBD2. Germline V lookup: CDR1 ENHRY, CDR2 SYGVKD. The CDR3 contains 16 residues. CDR3 bases: TGTGCTACATCGTTACTAGCGGGGGGGCAGTTGAACGAGCAGTACTTC. It is translated as CATSLLAGGQLNEQYF.

The DNA for the CDR3 is TGTGCCAGTAGTAGCGGGATCCCAGGGGAAAAACTGTTTTTT. It specifies CASSSGIPGEKLFF. The chain has TRBV19 and TRBJ1-4, with D possibly TRBD1 on 5 matching bases. The CDR3 covers 14 residues. Germline values: CDR1 LNHDA, CDR2 SQIVND (reference sequence). V was pared by 4 bases and J by 8 bases, with 14 bases between.

As regards this clone: The same CDR3 also results from other DNA sequences found in this sample. The chain couples TRBV5-1 to TRBJ2-6; no clear D. Trimming removed 0 bases from V and 0 bases from J, with 4 bases in between. Germline CDR1 SGHRS, CDR2 YFSETQ. The CDR3 has 15 residues. The CDR3, as DNA: TGCGCCAGCAGCTTGGGTGACTCTGGGGCCAACGTCCTGACTTTC. As protein: CASSLGDSGANVLTF.

The J gene is TRBJ1-1, the V gene TRBV5-4, with D hard to call. The CDR3 runs to 14 residues. CDR1 and CDR2 from the germline V gene are SGHNT and YYREEE (reference sequence). V lost 0 bases and J lost 1, with 7 bases in between. CDR3 bases: TGTGCCAGCAGCTTGGGCTTTCAGAACACTGAAGCTTTCTTT. Its translation: CASSLGFQNTEAFF.

V is TRBV28 and J is TRBJ1-1; no definite D call. The CDR3 has 12 residues. V was shortened by 2 bases and J by 8 bases, with 9 bases between the two germline ends. Germline CDR1 MDHEN, CDR2 SYDVKM. CDR3 region: CASSLARFEAFF. The CDR3 region has the DNA TGTGCCAGCAGTTTAGCGCGGTTCGAAGCTTTCTTT.

The chain employs TRBV6-5 and TRBJ1-4; maybe TRBD1 (5 bases). CDR3 length: 14 amino acids. Germline CDR1 and CDR2: MNHEY and SVGAGI. Trimming took off 0 bases at V and 7 bases at J, with 9 bases between the two ends. As DNA, the CDR3 is TGTGCCAGCAGTTACTCGGGGGAATTTGAAAAACTGTTTTTT. Its protein is CASSYSGEFEKLFF.

The V call is TRBV6-1, the J call TRBJ2-5, with TRBD1 as a possible D gene (7 bases). V lost 2 bases and J 4 bases, leaving 17 bases between the germline ends. Per germline, CDR1 MNHNS and CDR2 SASEGT. This CDR3 spans 16 amino acids. The CDR3 protein is CASSEIRAGGGETQYF. CDR3 bases: TGTGCCAGCAGTGAAATAAGGGCAGGGGGAGGAGAGACCCAGTACTTC.